Shown below are 20 T cell receptor beta chains from a single sample sequenced in a study of blood T cell repertoires in COVID-19. Sequenced by immunoSEQ multiplex PCR; TCRdb stores in-frame clones only, minus some. The sample includes under 200,000 clones, roughly 86% seen only once; the top ten take approximately 6.5%. Sequenced sample: peripheral blood. The receptors come from a woman of 80 years or more in a cohort sampled during active or convalescent COVID-19.

The CDR3 region is CASSFLPQETQYF. CDR3 nucleotide sequence: TGCGCCAGCAGCTTCCTTCCTCAAGAGACCCAGTACTTC. This chain links TRBV5-1 with TRBJ2-5; D call uncertain. This CDR3 is built from 13 residues. V lost 2 bases and J 2 bases, leaving 7 bases between the germline ends. Germline V lookup: CDR1 SGHRS, CDR2 YFSETQ.

V usage is TRBV2 and J usage is TRBJ2-7; D is perhaps TRBD2 (5 bases). Trimming took off 7 bases at V and 2 bases at J, with 15 bases between the two ends. Germline values: CDR1 SNHLY, CDR2 FYNNEI. The CDR3 has 14 residues. The DNA of the CDR3 is TGTGCCAGCAAGGAATTCGGGAATACCTACGAGCAGTACGTC. It translates to CASKEFGNTYEQYV.

For this clone: The conserved final phenylalanine or tryptophan is absent from the CDR3, which likely points to a read error. Because the CDR3's place on the DNA is in doubt, the DNA is left out and the CDR3 is given as listed by TCRdb. The gene calls are TRBV6-1 and TRBJ2-7; the table's TRBD1 call for D was not verified on the DNA. The CDR3 adds up to 12 amino acids, both ends counted. Germline CDR1 and CDR2: MNHNS and SASEGT. CDR3 residues: CASSEGYWGTLL.

This rearrangement joins TRBV6-6 to TRBJ1-1, with D maybe TRBD1 (6 bases). Germline assignment: CDR1 MNHNY and CDR2 SVGAGI (reference sequence). There are 15 residues in the CDR3. V was pared by 0 bases and J by 0 bases, with 8 bases between. This CDR3 reads CASSYSAGVNTEAFF. The CDR3 bases are TGTGCCAGCAGTTACTCGGCAGGGGTGAACACTGAAGCTTTCTTT.

V usage is TRBV10-3 and J usage is TRBJ1-4, with no clear D. The germline gives CDR1 ENHRY, CDR2 SYGVKD. CDR3 length: 13 amino acids. V gave up 5 bases and J gave up 3 bases, with 7 bases separating them. CDR3 residues: CAISPGSNEKLFF. The CDR3, as DNA: TGTGCCATCAGTCCCGGGTCTAATGAAAAACTGTTTTTT.

The chain employs TRBV7-9 and TRBJ1-1, with D possibly matching TRBD1 (5 bases). With 1 base removed from V and 0 bases from J, the gap between germline ends came to 6 bases. The CDR3 has 14 residues. Germline values: CDR1 SEHNR, CDR2 FQNEAQ (reference sequence). The CDR3 sequence is CASSLGQMNTEAFF. The CDR3 nucleotides are TGTGCCAGCAGCTTAGGACAGATGAACACTGAAGCTTTCTTT.

This rearrangement joins TRBV5-6 to TRBJ1-2, with 7 nucleotides matching TRBD1. Per the germline V gene, CDR1 is SGHDT and CDR2 is YYEEEE. With V trimmed by 4 bases and J by 5 bases, 5 bases remained unmatched. This CDR3 is 13 amino acids long. CDR3 nucleotide sequence: TGTGCCAGCAGCCGCGCAGGGGGATATGGCTACACCTTC. It specifies CASSRAGGYGYTF. The whole variable domain, filled in from reference TRBV5-6 and TRBJ1-2, reads DAGVTQSPTHLIKTRGQQVTLRCSPKSGHDTVSWYQQALGQGPQFIFQYYEEEERQRGNFPDRFSGHQFPNYSSELNVNALLLGDSALYLCASSRAGGYGYTFGSGTRLTVV.

The chain joins TRBV6-6 to TRBJ2-5, with 7 nucleotides matching TRBD2. The V gene end was trimmed by 6 bases and the J gene end by 1 base; junction bases not matched to a gene: 11. The CDR3 loop spans 16 amino acids. Germline values: CDR1 MNHNY, CDR2 SVGAGI (reference sequence). CDR3 sequence reads: CASSRHLRGSQETQYF. CDR3 DNA: TGTGCCAGCAGCCGACACTTGCGGGGGTCCCAAGAGACCCAGTACTTC.

The rearrangement links TRBV9 to TRBJ2-1; 9 positions agree with TRBD2. The CDR3 has 14 residues. The J segment lost 5 bases and the V segment lost 4 bases, leaving 4 bases of the junction unmatched. Germline V lookup: CDR1 SGDLS, CDR2 YYNGEE. The CDR3 here is CASSPRLADNEQFF. The CDR3 nucleotides read TGTGCCAGCAGCCCACGACTAGCGGACAATGAGCAGTTCTTC.

The rearrangement links TRBV10-3 to TRBJ2-1, with D perhaps TRBD2 (6 bases). V lost 2 bases, J lost 9 bases, and 11 bases lay in between. The CDR3 loop spans 13 amino acids. CDR1 and CDR2 from the germline V gene are ENHRY and SYGVKD. CDR3 nucleotides: TGTGCCATCAGTGAGGCGCGGGGTGGTGAGCAGTTCTTC. Translation gives CAISEARGGEQFF.

The rearrangement links TRBV7-2 to TRBJ1-1; D unresolved. With 2 bases removed from V and 1 base from J, the gap between germline ends came to 8 bases. This CDR3 has 14 amino acids. Germline CDR1 and CDR2: SGHTA and FQGNSA. Here the CDR3 reads CASSLSTRNTEAFF. CDR3 coding DNA: TGTGCCAGCAGCTTAAGTACCAGGAACACTGAAGCTTTCTTT.

This chain connects TRBV24-1 to TRBJ2-1; D unresolved. Germline-derived CDR1 and CDR2 are KGHDR and SFDVKD. V lost 4 bases to trimming and J lost 8 bases, with 23 bases between them. The CDR3 totals 17 residues. The CDR3 DNA sequence: TGTGCCACCAGTGACCCGGTAGATCCGCCAGGTACCGATGAGCAGTTCTTC. Its translation: CATSDPVDPPGTDEQFF.

The V gene is TRBV5-6, the J gene TRBJ2-7; D perhaps matches TRBD2 (5 bases). V was cut by 5 bases and J by 0 bases, with 12 bases left in between. The CDR3 has 14 residues. The V gene's germline CDR1 is SGHDT and CDR2 YYEEEE. CDR3 in DNA: TGTGCCAGCAGGGCAGGACTGAGCTCCTACGAGCAGTACTTC. It specifies CASRAGLSSYEQYF.

The rearrangement uses TRBV9 and TRBJ1-5; maybe TRBD1 (5 bases). In germline, CDR1 is SGDLS, CDR2 YYNGEE. The CDR3 spans 15 residues. Trimming left V 0 bases short and J 4 bases short, with 11 bases between. In DNA form, the CDR3 reads TGTGCCAGCAGCGTAGATCCAGGGTCAAATCAGCCCCAGCATTTT. It specifies CASSVDPGSNQPQHF.

This rearrangement joins TRBV12-3 or TRBV12-4 to TRBJ2-3; 9 bases fit TRBD2. The CDR3 is made up of 13 amino acids. V shed 7 bases and J 6 bases; nucleotides not matched to a gene: 5. CDR3 bases: TGTGCCAGCACCCTAGCGGGAAAGGATACGCAGTATTTT. Translation: CASTLAGKDTQYF.

There are many counts of this clone. CDR3 amino acids: CASSQPGETSGRAHGELFF. In nucleotides, the CDR3 is TGTGCCAGCAGCCAACCGGGAGAGACTAGCGGGAGGGCCCACGGGGAGCTGTTTTTT. The chain links TRBV4-2 to TRBJ2-2; 14 nucleotides agree with TRBD2. The germline CDR1 and CDR2 sequences are LGHNA and YNFKEQ. The V gene end was trimmed by 2 bases and the J gene end by 7 bases; junction bases not matched to a gene: 12. The CDR3 extends over 19 amino acids.

V gene TRBV9 combines with J gene TRBJ2-4, with TRBD1 identical over 8 bases. The CDR3 is 15 amino acids. The germline gives CDR1 SGDLS, CDR2 YYNGEE. Trimming at V came to 0 bases and at J to 4 bases, leaving 3 bases not matched to a gene. The CDR3 coding sequence is TGTGCCAGCAGCGTAGCAGGGGGCGCTAAAAACATTCAGTACTTC. Protein: CASSVAGGAKNIQYF.

The chain joins TRBV10-3 to TRBJ1-1, with no clear D. The ends were cut back, 3 bases at V and 7 bases at J, with 9 bases in the middle. Germline CDR1 and CDR2: ENHRY and SYGVKD. The CDR3 has 12 amino acids. The CDR3 nucleotides are TGTGCCATCAGTGATCGGGCGGGTGAAGCTTTCTTT. It translates to CAISDRAGEAFF.

V usage is TRBV5-1 and J usage is TRBJ2-2; 8 nucleotides line up with TRBD2. The germline V gene has CDR1 SGHRS and CDR2 YFSETQ. V lost 0 bases, J lost 4 bases, and 2 bases stayed unmatched. The CDR3 runs 15 residues. CDR3: CASSLAGGATGELFF. The CDR3 DNA reads as TGCGCCAGCAGCTTGGCCGGGGGGGCCACCGGGGAGCTGTTTTTT. Full variable domain (missing parts from reference TRBV5-1 and TRBJ2-2): KAGVTQTPRYLIKTRGQQVTLSCSPISGHRSVSWYQQTPGQGLQFLFEYFSETQRNKGNFPGRFSGRQFSNSRSEMNVSTLELGDSALYLCASSLAGGATGELFFGEGSRLTVL.

This clone was observed a handful of times. CDR3 DNA sequence: TGTGCCAGCTCCTCGGGGGGGCTTTCCTACAATGAGCAGTTCTTC. Encoded protein: CASSSGGLSYNEQFF. The J gene is TRBJ2-1, the V gene TRBV2; TRBD2 agrees at 8 bases. Germline V CDR1 and CDR2: SNHLY, FYNNEI. The CDR3 length is 15 residues. The trim removed 8 bases at V and 1 base at J, leaving 7 bases unmatched.